These 24 T cell receptor beta chains share one sample of origin, sequenced in a study of T-cell reconstitution after alpha-beta-depleted transplantation in children. Unique molecular identifiers tagged the TCRbeta library. TCRdb called the PCR reads again in MiXCR, with one record for every CDR3 protein. The sample has roughly 590,000 distinct CDR3 sequences, around 16% seen once. This specimen consisted of PBMCs from the stem cell graft donor, obtained from the stem cell graft. Receptors were obtained from a human donor who donated a stem cell graft to a child with acute myeloid leukemia.

The chain combines TRBV5-1 with TRBJ2-1; perhaps TRBD2 as D (6 bases). The CDR3 has 13 residues. Germline-derived CDR1 and CDR2 are SGHRS and YFSETQ. Trimming removed 3 bases at V and 7 bases at J, with 11 bases between. The CDR3 is CASSWDFVNEQFF. In nucleotides, the CDR3 is TGCGCCAGCAGCTGGGACTTCGTTAATGAGCAGTTCTTC.

The chain links TRBV11-1 to TRBJ1-2, with D maybe TRBD1 (6 bases). The CDR3 loop spans 13 amino acids. Between the trimmed V and J ends, which lost 7 bases and 3 bases, there was a span of 12 bases. The germline CDR1 and CDR2 sequences are SGHAT and FQDESV (reference sequence). The CDR3 nucleotides are TGTGCCAGCATCGGGGGCGAGGACTATGGCTACACCTTC. It is translated as CASIGGEDYGYTF.

In its sample, this clonotype was seen a few times. The chain is built from TRBV5-1 and TRBJ1-2, with no clear D. Between the trimmed V and J ends, which lost 0 bases and 4 bases, there was a span of 16 bases. This CDR3 is 16 amino acids long. Germline CDR1 SGHRS, CDR2 YFSETQ. Here the CDR3 DNA reads TGCGCCAGCAGCTTGGTTGGAGAGCAGGCCATCTATGGCTACACCTTC. Translating it yields CASSLVGEQAIYGYTF.

The chain links TRBV7-2 to TRBJ1-4; no clear D. This CDR3 comprises 15 residues. V shed 0 bases and J shed 8 bases, with 13 bases lying between them. CDR1 is SGHTA and CDR2 is FQGNSA in the germline V gene. The CDR3 DNA is TGTGCCAGCAGCTTAGCGTTAGGCTTAGGGGAAAAACTGTTTTTT. It specifies CASSLALGLGEKLFF.

The rearrangement links TRBV4-2 to TRBJ2-2, with 8 bases identical to TRBD2. CDR1 is LGHNA and CDR2 is YNFKEQ in the germline V gene. J lost 8 bases, V lost 0 bases, and 8 bases had no gene match. The CDR3 is 16 amino acids. The CDR3 is CASSQDRLASPGELFF. DNA of the CDR3: TGTGCCAGCAGCCAAGATCGACTAGCGAGCCCAGGGGAGCTGTTTTTT.

V gene TRBV20-1 combines with J gene TRBJ1-4, with 9 bases identical to TRBD1. Germline values: CDR1 DFQATT, CDR2 SNEGSKA (reference sequence). The CDR3 runs 12 residues. CDR3 loop: CSADRGNEKLFF. The CDR3 nucleotides are TGCAGCGCGGACAGGGGTAATGAAAAACTGTTTTTT.

This rearrangement joins TRBV6-1 to TRBJ2-5; 7 bases align to TRBD2. Trimming took 4 bases from V and 2 from J; bases not matched to a gene: 4. The CDR3 sequence is 14 residues long. Looked up from germline, CDR1 is MNHNS and CDR2 is SASEGT. CDR3 nucleotide sequence: TGTGCCAGCAGTGGAAGAGCGGGGCAAGAGACCCAGTACTTC. The encoded protein is CASSGRAGQETQYF.

Worth noting for this clonotype: This may arise from a read error, as a much more abundant clone is one base away. The rearrangement uses TRBV10-2 and TRBJ1-1; D is ambiguous. The CDR3 has 14 residues. The V gene lost 11 bases and the J gene lost 3 bases, with 19 bases spanning the gap. Germline V gene data show CDR1 as WSHSY and CDR2 as SAAADI. The CDR3 is CAGMPRRSDTEAFF. The CDR3 region has the DNA TGCGCCGGCATGCCCCGACGGAGCGACACTGAAGCTTTCTTT.

This clonotype was observed a handful of times. The chain joins TRBV12-3 or TRBV12-4 to TRBJ2-1; 9 bases align to TRBD1. V lost 6 bases, J lost 9 bases, and 9 bases stayed unmatched. The CDR3 has 14 residues. CDR3 nucleotides: TGTGCCAGCAGGGGGACAGGGCAAGAGGGTGAGCAGTTCTTC. It encodes CASRGTGQEGEQFF.

This clonotype appeared once. This sequence joins TRBV28 and TRBJ2-5; TRBD2 matches 11 bases. V dropped 8 bases and J dropped 7; count of bases not matched to a gene: 6. The CDR3 length is 13 residues. The germline gives CDR1 MDHEN, CDR2 SYDVKM. The DNA of the CDR3 is TGTGCCAGCGGGACTAGCGGAATTGTGACCCAGTACTTC. This sequence encodes CASGTSGIVTQYF.

At least ten counts were recorded for this clonotype. The chain has TRBV7-2 and TRBJ2-5; tentatively, D is TRBD1 or TRBD2 (5 bases each). The V end was cut by 5 bases, the J end by 9 bases, with 13 bases between. The CDR3 runs 12 residues. Germline CDR1 is SGHTA and CDR2 is FQGNSA. The CDR3: CASSPGLGPQYF. The CDR3 DNA is TGTGCCAGCAGCCCCGGACTGGGGCCCCAGTACTTC.

This clonotype has only a few counts. V usage is TRBV7-2 and J usage is TRBJ2-7; D possibly corresponds to TRBD2 (6 bases). V shed 1 base and J shed 2 bases, with 15 bases lying between them. The germline CDR1 and CDR2 sequences are SGHTA and FQGNSA. The CDR3 length is 16 residues. CDR3 DNA sequence: TGTGCCAGCAGCTTAGGAGGTGCTAGCGTAGCCTACGAGCAGTACTTC. It specifies CASSLGGASVAYEQYF.

This clonotype has a count of ten or more. The chain couples TRBV7-2 to TRBJ2-1; TRBD1 or TRBD2 may be the D gene (5 bases each). V shed 3 bases and J shed 6 bases, with 12 bases lying between them. The CDR3 covers 14 residues. The germline CDR1 and CDR2 sequences are SGHTA and FQGNSA. The CDR3 spells CASSLGTRPNEQFF. CDR3 bases: TGTGCCAGCAGCTTGGGGACCCGCCCCAATGAGCAGTTCTTC.

V is TRBV27 and J is TRBJ2-5; TRBD1 matches 7 bases. The CDR3 length is 12 residues. Germline CDR1 MNHEY, CDR2 SMNVEV (reference sequence). Losses at the gene ends were 5 bases for V and 10 bases for J; bases not matched to a gene: 7. The CDR3 spells CASSPGTVFQYF. Written as DNA, the CDR3 is TGTGCCAGCAGTCCCGGGACAGTGTTCCAGTACTTC.

Ten or more counts support this clonotype. This chain uses TRBV4-3 with TRBJ1-2; D call uncertain. Germline V gives CDR1 LGHNA, CDR2 YSLEER. The CDR3 is made up of 12 amino acids. The germline V and J ends were trimmed by 1 base and 4 bases, with 4 bases remaining between them. CDR3 bases: TGCGCCAGCAGCCAAGCCGGCTATGGCTACACCTTC. The encoded protein is CASSQAGYGYTF.

The chain is built from TRBV3-1 and TRBJ2-5; TRBD2 matches 7 bases. Trimming removed 2 bases from V and 5 bases from J; junction bases left unmatched: 8. The CDR3 sequence is 15 residues long. CDR1 is LGHDT, CDR2 YNNKEL, per germline (reference sequence). CDR3 sequence (DNA): TGTGCCAGCAGCCAACTAGCGGTGGATGGCGAGACCCAGTACTTC. Amino acids: CASSQLAVDGETQYF.

This clonotype was counted many times. This chain's CDR3 is CASSFPGTTEAFF. The CDR3, as DNA: TGTGCCAGCAGTTTCCCAGGGACCACTGAAGCTTTCTTT. This chain connects TRBV12-3 or TRBV12-4 to TRBJ1-1; D may be TRBD1 (5 bases). The CDR3 totals 13 residues. Trimming removed 3 bases from V and 4 bases from J, with 9 bases in between.

The rearrangement links TRBV7-9 to TRBJ1-1, with D unresolved. Germline CDR1 is SEHNR and CDR2 is FQNEAQ (reference sequence). V was cut by 5 bases and J by 4 bases, with 8 bases left in between. The CDR3 contains 12 residues. DNA for the CDR3: TGTGCCAGCAGCGTCAGAAGCACTGAAGCTTTCTTT. Translating gives CASSVRSTEAFF.

This clonotype was found many times. V is TRBV20-1 and J is TRBJ2-7; D is ambiguous. The germline CDR1 and CDR2 sequences are DFQATT and SNEGSKA (reference sequence). This CDR3 comprises 11 residues. V shed 5 bases and J shed 1 base, with 6 bases lying between them. The CDR3 loop is CSAYRSYEQYF. Written as DNA, the CDR3 is TGCAGTGCTTATAGGTCCTACGAGCAGTACTTC.

This clonotype came up many times. The gene calls are TRBV30 and TRBJ2-1; D ambiguous. Per germline, CDR1 GTSNPN and CDR2 SVGIG (reference sequence). V was clipped by 4 bases and J by 3 bases, with 13 bases between them. The CDR3 totals 14 residues. CDR3 DNA: TGTGCCTGGACCCCCGAACCCCTCTACAATGAGCAGTTCTTC. This sequence encodes CAWTPEPLYNEQFF.

This chain links TRBV12-3 or TRBV12-4 with TRBJ1-5; 7 bases match TRBD1. Germline trimming cut 7 bases from V and 5 bases from J; bases unmatched to any gene: 11. The CDR3 runs to 15 residues. CDR3 coding DNA: TGTGCCAGCACCGGAGCAGGGGGTCTGGATCAGCCCCAGCATTTT. Translated: CASTGAGGLDQPQHF.

About this clonotype itself: A clone one base away is much larger, so this may be a read error. CDR3: CASSYRDSTSDTQYF. The DNA for the CDR3 is TGTGCCAGCAGCTACCGGGACAGTACCTCAGATACGCAGTATTTT. The rearrangement joins TRBV7-3 to TRBJ2-3; the match to TRBD1 covers 7 bases. The CDR3 is 15 amino acids. The V segment lost 4 bases and the J segment 4 bases; nucleotides outside the gene matches: 8. CDR1 is SGHTA, CDR2 FQGTGA, per germline.

DNA of the CDR3: TGTGCCAGCATCCACCCAGGGTACAATGAGCAGTTCTTC. Its translation: CASIHPGYNEQFF. The chain combines TRBV6-2 or TRBV6-3 with TRBJ2-1; a possible D gene is TRBD1 (5 bases). This CDR3 has 13 residues. The germline CDR1 and CDR2 sequences are MNHEY and SVGEGT. V lost 7 bases and J lost 4, with 11 bases in between.

This clonotype was counted between two and nine times. This chain uses TRBV20-1 with TRBJ2-2; 9 nucleotides agree with TRBD2. After removal of 5 bases from V and 6 bases from J, the junction contained 10 bases not matched to a gene. Germline lookup yields CDR1 DFQATT and CDR2 SNEGSKA (reference sequence). The CDR3 spans 15 residues. In DNA, the CDR3 is TGCAGTGCTCGACGATCGCTAGCGGGATCCGGGGAGCTGTTTTTT. It is translated as CSARRSLAGSGELFF.